These 2 T cell receptor beta chains came from one sample sequenced in a study of blood T cell repertoires in COVID-19. Clones were sequenced by immunoSEQ multiplex PCR, and TCRdb holds only the in-frame ones, with some missing. The sample contains about 59,000 clones, more than 75% of which appear only once. The sequenced sample consisted of peripheral blood. Every receptor here comes from a man of 80 years or more in a cohort sampled during active COVID-19.

The chain combines TRBV3-1 (or the pseudogene TRBV3-2) with TRBJ1-1, with 8 bases identical to TRBD1. The CDR3 extends over 14 amino acids. Trimming took 4 bases from V and 0 from J; bases not matched to a gene: 1. Germline CDR1 is LGHDT and CDR2 is YNNKEL (reference sequence). CDR3 coding DNA: TGTGCCAGCAGCCCAGGGGGCTTGAACACTGAAGCTTTCTTT. Translating it yields CASSPGGLNTEAFF.

In DNA form, the CDR3 reads TGTGCCAGCAGAGACCCCATGGGACTCGTCTCCTACGAGCAGTACTTC. Translated, it gives CASRDPMGLVSYEQYF. The chain uses TRBV2 and TRBJ2-7, with TRBD2 as a possible D gene (6 bases). Germline V CDR1 and CDR2: SNHLY, FYNNEI. Trimming took 6 bases from V and 0 from J, leaving 18 bases between them. This CDR3 is built from 16 residues. Combining the CDR3 with reference TRBV2 and TRBJ2-7 gives the whole variable domain EPEVTQTPSHQVTQMGQEVILRCVPISNHLYFYWYRQILGQKVEFLVSFYNNEISEKSEIFDDQFSVERPDGSNFTLKIRSTKLEDSAMYFCASRDPMGLVSYEQYFGPGTRLTVT.